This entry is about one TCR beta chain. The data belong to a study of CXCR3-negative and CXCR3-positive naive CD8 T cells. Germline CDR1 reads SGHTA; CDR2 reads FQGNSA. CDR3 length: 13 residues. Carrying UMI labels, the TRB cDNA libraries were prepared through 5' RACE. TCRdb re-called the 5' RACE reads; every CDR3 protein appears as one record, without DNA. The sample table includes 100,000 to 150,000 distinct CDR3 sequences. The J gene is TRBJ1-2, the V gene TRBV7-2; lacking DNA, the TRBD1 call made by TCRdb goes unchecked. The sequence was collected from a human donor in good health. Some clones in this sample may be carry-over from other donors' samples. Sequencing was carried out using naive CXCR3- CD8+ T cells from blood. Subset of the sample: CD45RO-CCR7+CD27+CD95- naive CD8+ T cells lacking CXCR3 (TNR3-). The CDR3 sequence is CASSLGGAGGYTF.